Listed below are T cell receptor beta chains from one sample, sequenced in a study of response to subunit inactivated influenza vaccine. MiXCR, run by TCRdb on the RT-PCR reads, gives a single entry per CDR3 protein. Of more than 500,000 distinct CDR3 sequences detected, approximately 11% appear once; the ten largest clones hold approximately 9.9%. This same sample was also taken into another study, of T cells expressing NK-cell markers.

The material sequenced was PBMCs from blood, taken on the day of vaccination. Source of these receptors: a man aged 50-59 years who received an inactivated influenza vaccine. Both conserved end residues are part of each CDR3. Each record gives: J gene, V gene, clone size, D gene, CDR3 DNA, CDR3 protein. The D gene is left open where the match is weak. The listing skips clone size in some rows; elsewhere it reads once, few, many or a size class.

>TRBJ2-3|TRBV7-3|few|-
TGTGCCAGCAGCCCGGGACTGAGAGTGGCAGATACGCAGTATTTT
CASSPGLRVADTQYF
>TRBJ1-1|TRBV11-1|many|-
TGTGCCAGCAGCGTCACCAAGAACACTGAAGCTTTCTTT
CASSVTKNTEAFF
>TRBJ2-1|TRBV14|once|-
TGTGCCAGCAGCCAGTCCGGGGAGGAGCAGTTCTTC
CASSQSGEEQFF
>TRBJ2-1|TRBV20-1|-|-
TGCAGTGCTAGAGTCTTGGATTCCTACAATGAGCAGTTCTTC
CSARVLDSYNEQFF
>TRBJ2-3|TRBV9|few|TRBD2
TGTGCCAGCAGCGCCCACCTACTAGCGGAGCGGGATACGCAGTATTTT
CASSAHLLAERDTQYF
>TRBJ2-3|TRBV20-1|-|TRBD2
TGCAGTGCTATTGACCAGACTAGCGGCAGCACAGATACGCAGTATTTT
CSAIDQTSGSTDTQYF
>TRBJ2-7|TRBV4-3|-|-
TGCGCCAGCAGCCGAACCTACCGGCGAGACGAGCAGTACTTC
CASSRTYRRDEQYF
>TRBJ1-3|TRBV6-2/TRBV6-3|-|-
TGTGCCAGCACGTGGACCGCGGAAAACACCATATATTTT
CASTWTAENTIYF
>TRBJ2-7|TRBV29-1|few|-
TGCAGCGTTCGTTCCTCGATCTCCTACGAGCAGTACTTC
CSVRSSISYEQYF
>TRBJ1-2|TRBV25-1|few|-
TGTGCCAGCAGTGATGTGGGACCATTTAACTATGGCTACACCTTC
CASSDVGPFNYGYTF
>TRBJ2-7|TRBV28|few|-
TGTGCCAGCAGTTTAACAGGGAGGAACGAGCAGTACTTC
CASSLTGRNEQYF
>TRBJ1-5|TRBV30|few|TRBD1
TGTGCCTGGAGTGTAGGGACAGGGGGCAATCAGCCCCAGCATTTT
CAWSVGTGGNQPQHF
>TRBJ1-2|TRBV29-1|few|-
TGCAGCGTTAGTCCGCGCCTTAACTATGGCTACACCTTC
CSVSPRLNYGYTF
>TRBJ2-2|TRBV4-2|few|-
TGTGCCAGCAGCCAAGAACTTCTTGTAAGGGCTTCCCTCACCGGGGAGCTGTTTTTT
CASSQELLVRASLTGELFF
>TRBJ1-2|TRBV29-1|-|-
TGCAGCGGGGCAGACCCCCTCACGAACTATGGCTACACCTTC
CSGADPLTNYGYTF
>TRBJ2-6|TRBV4-3|few|-
TGCGCCAGCAGCCAAGATGTGAGGGCTGGCGGGGCCAACGTCCTGACTTTC
CASSQDVRAGGANVLTF
>TRBJ1-5|TRBV7-2|-|TRBD1
TGTGCCAGCAGCCGGACAGGGATAGGGCAGCCCCAGCATTTT
CASSRTGIGQPQHF
>TRBJ2-1|TRBV3-1|-|TRBD1
TGTGCCAGCAGCCAAAGGACAGGGGGCCCCTACAATGAGCAGTTCTTC
CASSQRTGGPYNEQFF
>TRBJ2-3|TRBV12-3/TRBV12-4|-|TRBD2
TGTGCCAGCAGTTTAAGGTACGCCGGGACTAGAGATACGCAGTATTTT
CASSLRYAGTRDTQYF
>TRBJ1-4|TRBV4-2|-|-
TGTGCCAGCAGCCGCAATCCGGGACAACGTAATGAAAAACTGTTTTTT
CASSRNPGQRNEKLFF
>TRBJ2-1|TRBV15|-|TRBD1
TGTGCCACCAGCACCCGACAGGGCTCCTACAATGAGCAGTTCTTC
CATSTRQGSYNEQFF
>TRBJ2-1|TRBV20-1|few|TRBD1
TGCAGTGCCCAGGGGGCGGACGTGTACAATGAGCAGTTCTTC
CSAQGADVYNEQFF
>TRBJ2-7|TRBV5-1|many|TRBD1
TGCGCCAGCAGCTTGGTGGGACAGAACTACGAGCAGTACTTC
CASSLVGQNYEQYF
>TRBJ2-4|TRBV4-2|-|-
TGTGCCAGCAGCCAACTAGTTAGTTGGCCCATTCAGTACTTC
CASSQLVSWPIQYF
>TRBJ2-1|TRBV5-1|few|-
TGCGCCAGCGCCAAGGGGGACTACAATGAGCAGTTCTTC
CASAKGDYNEQFF
>TRBJ2-2|TRBV28|many|-
TGTGCCAGCAGCCTAAATGCAGGGAACACCGGGGAGCTGTTTTTT
CASSLNAGNTGELFF
>TRBJ2-1|TRBV18|many|-
TGTGCCAGCTCACCGATGGGGAATGAGCAGTTCTTC
CASSPMGNEQFF
>TRBJ2-3|TRBV12-3/TRBV12-4|few|TRBD1
TGTGCCAGCATCCATGGGGACAGGGGGCAGACAGATACGCAGTATTTT
CASIHGDRGQTDTQYF
>TRBJ2-2|TRBV12-3/TRBV12-4|many|-
TGTGCCAGCAGTTTACCGCCTTGGATGACCACCGGGGAGCTGTTTTTT
CASSLPPWMTTGELFF
>TRBJ2-5|TRBV4-3|-|TRBD1
TGCGCCAGCAGCCAAGCCCTCCGGACAGGGGGGGAGACCCAGTACTTC
CASSQALRTGGETQYF
>TRBJ2-1|TRBV5-1|-|TRBD1
TGCGCCAGCAGCGTCGCCCCTCGGGACAGGTACAATGAGCAGTTCTTC
CASSVAPRDRYNEQFF
>TRBJ2-7|TRBV5-1|few|-
TGCGCCAGCAGCTTTGGCGACGGCCACGAGCAGTACTTC
CASSFGDGHEQYF
>TRBJ2-2|TRBV5-6|-|TRBD1
TGTGCCAGCAGCTTGTTTGCCAGGGGGCGCACCGGGGAGCTGTTTTTT
CASSLFARGRTGELFF
>TRBJ2-7|TRBV29-1|few|TRBD1
TGCAGCGCCCTGGGAGAGGGGGCTTACGAGCAGTACTTC
CSALGEGAYEQYF
>TRBJ1-2|TRBV7-9|few|-
TGTGCCAGCAGCACCCGTGCCTATGGCTACACCTTC
CASSTRAYGYTF
>TRBJ2-2|TRBV12-3/TRBV12-4|-|-
TGTGCCAGCAACCCCACCAGGGTCAACACCGGGGAGCTGTTTTTT
CASNPTRVNTGELFF
>TRBJ2-1|TRBV9|few|TRBD2
TGTGCCAGCAGCGTAGGACTAGCCGCGGGGAATGAGCAGTTCTTC
CASSVGLAAGNEQFF
>TRBJ2-1|TRBV29-1|-|-
TGCAGCGGCTTGTGGAGGGGTTACAATGAGCAGTTCTTC
CSGLWRGYNEQFF
>TRBJ2-2|TRBV28|-|-
TGTGCCAGCAGTTCTACCCTCGGCACCGGGGAGCTGTTTTTT
CASSSTLGTGELFF
>TRBJ2-7|TRBV6-5|-|-
TGTGCCAGCAGTTACTCGGGGGGATTCTACGAGCAGTACTTC
CASSYSGGFYEQYF
>TRBJ2-2|TRBV24-1|few|TRBD1
TGTGCCACCAGTGATTCAGACAGGGTGAACACCGGGGAGCTGTTTTTT
CATSDSDRVNTGELFF
>TRBJ2-1|TRBV5-5|few|TRBD2
TGTGCCAGCAATTCGGGCGGCGGGAGTTACAATGAGCAGTTCTTC
CASNSGGGSYNEQFF
>TRBJ1-5|TRBV3-1|many|TRBD1
TGTGCCAGCAGCCCCGGACAGGGCAGCAATCAGCCCCAGCATTTT
CASSPGQGSNQPQHF
>TRBJ2-2|TRBV25-1|-|TRBD1
TGTGCCAGCAGCCTCCCCGGGACAGGGAACACCGGGGAGCTGTTTTTT
CASSLPGTGNTGELFF
>TRBJ2-3|TRBV6-1|-|-
TGTGCCAGCAGCCCGACCAGGGAAGTCAGTGGCACAGATACGCAGTATTTT
CASSPTREVSGTDTQYF
>TRBJ2-7|TRBV12-3/TRBV12-4|few|TRBD1
TGTGCCAGCAGTTTCCACTCGGACAGGTCCCACGAGCAGTACTTC
CASSFHSDRSHEQYF
>TRBJ2-7|TRBV20-1|-|TRBD2
TGCAGTGCGACCCGGACTAGCGGGAGATACGAGCAGTACTTC
CSATRTSGRYEQYF
>TRBJ2-2|TRBV12-3/TRBV12-4|many|TRBD1
TGTGCCAGCAGCCCTCGCCCTACAGGGGTCACCGGGGAGCTGTTTTTT
CASSPRPTGVTGELFF
>TRBJ2-3|TRBV6-1|few|TRBD2
TGTGCCAGCATGGAGACTAGCGGGAGAGATACGCAGTATTTT
CASMETSGRDTQYF
>TRBJ2-5|TRBV13|-|TRBD2
TGTGCCAGCAGCTTGTTCACAGGCGGGGGTGAGACCCAGTACTTC
CASSLFTGGGETQYF
>TRBJ2-1|TRBV15|few|-
TGTGCCACCAGCAGAGATCCCAACTTCCACGCGGGACCCCTAACGTACAATGAGCAGTTCTTC
CATSRDPNFHAGPLTYNEQFF
>TRBJ1-3|TRBV6-1|many|-
TGTGCCAGCAGCCAACCGGGGACCTCTGGAAACACCATATATTTT
CASSQPGTSGNTIYF
>TRBJ2-7|TRBV18|few|TRBD1
TGTGCCAGCTCACGAAACAGGGGCGAGCAGTACTTC
CASSRNRGEQYF
>TRBJ1-1|TRBV6-1|-|-
TGTGCCAGTAGGATACAGGCGAACACTGAAGCTTTCTTT
CASRIQANTEAFF
>TRBJ2-3|TRBV10-3|-|TRBD1
TGTGCCATCAGTGAGACGCTTCCGGGACAGGGGGGTTCTGATACGCAGTATTTT
CAISETLPGQGGSDTQYF
>TRBJ2-1|TRBV5-1|many|-
TGCGCCAGCAGCTTTACTCCGACTTCCTACAATGAGCAGTTCTTC
CASSFTPTSYNEQFF
>TRBJ1-2|TRBV12-3/TRBV12-4|-|-
TGTGCCAGCAACCAAGGGGGGGGTGGCTACACCTTC
CASNQGGGGYTF
>TRBJ2-7|TRBV3-1|many|-
TGTGCCAGCAGCCAAGATTACGGGACGGGGTACGAGCAGTACTTC
CASSQDYGTGYEQYF
>TRBJ2-5|TRBV2|few|-
TGTGCCAGCAGCGCGGACAGAGGGGTCCAAGAGACCCAGTACTTC
CASSADRGVQETQYF